This TCR beta chain is from a study of cytomegalovirus exposure and HLA in healthy donors. Regarding the study as a whole: Reports state that TCR beta sequences accurately predicted most subjects' HLA-A and HLA-B alleles. The authors assumed roughly uniform sequencing depth across donors for presence/absence analyses. Earlier results showed most TCR beta V segments being productive about 87% or about 30% of the time.

Germline-derived CDR1 and CDR2 are MNHEY and SMNVEV (reference sequence). The CDR3 sequence is 14 residues long. Trimming pared 2 bases from V and 4 bases from J, leaving 11 bases between. With 60 Vbeta and 13 Jbeta primers, the PCR was carried out. Assay used: immunoSEQ multiplex PCR; TCRdb lists only in-frame clones, some missing. The table includes under 170,000 clones, 75% to 85% detected once. A word on this clone: Its antigen is not identified.

The sequencing input was PBMCs. The gene calls are TRBV27 and TRBJ1-1, with a tentative D call TRBD1 (5 bases). The receptor was isolated from a man aged 50 or older in good health and CMV-seropositive. CDR3 in amino acids: CASSLTTRATEAFF. The CDR3 DNA reads as TGTGCCAGCAGTTTAACAACCAGGGCCACTGAAGCTTTCTTT.